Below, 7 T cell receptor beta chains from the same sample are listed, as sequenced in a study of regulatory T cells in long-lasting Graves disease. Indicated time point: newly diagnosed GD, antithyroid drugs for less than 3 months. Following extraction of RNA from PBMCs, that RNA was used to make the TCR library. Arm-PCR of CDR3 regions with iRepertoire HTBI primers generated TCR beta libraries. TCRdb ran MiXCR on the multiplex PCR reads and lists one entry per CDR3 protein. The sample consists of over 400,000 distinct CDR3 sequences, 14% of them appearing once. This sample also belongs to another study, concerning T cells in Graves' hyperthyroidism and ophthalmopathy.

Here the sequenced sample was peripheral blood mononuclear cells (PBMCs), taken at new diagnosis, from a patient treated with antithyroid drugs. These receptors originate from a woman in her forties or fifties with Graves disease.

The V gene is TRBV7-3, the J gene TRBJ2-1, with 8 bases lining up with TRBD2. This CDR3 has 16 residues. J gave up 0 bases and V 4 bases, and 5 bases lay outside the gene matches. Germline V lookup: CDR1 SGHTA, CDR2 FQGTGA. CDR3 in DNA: TGTGCCAGCAGCTCGAGCGGGAGTAGCTCCTACAATGAGCAGTTCTTC. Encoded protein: CASSSSGSSSYNEQFF.

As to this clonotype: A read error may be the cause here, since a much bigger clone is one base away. In nucleotides, the CDR3 is TGTGCCAGCAGTTTAGGCGGGAGAAACGGGCAGTACTTC. Translating it yields CASSLGGRNGQYF. V usage is TRBV28 and J usage is TRBJ2-7; 7 bases match TRBD2. V lost 2 bases to trimming and J lost 9 bases; unmatched junction nucleotides: 7. CDR1 is MDHEN, CDR2 SYDVKM, per germline. CDR3 length: 13 amino acids.

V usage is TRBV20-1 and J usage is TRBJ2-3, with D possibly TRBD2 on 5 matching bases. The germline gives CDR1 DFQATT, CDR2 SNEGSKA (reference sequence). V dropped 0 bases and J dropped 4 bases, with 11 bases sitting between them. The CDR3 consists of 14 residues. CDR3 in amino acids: CSARDTSGSDTQYF. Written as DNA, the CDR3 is TGCAGTGCTAGAGATACTAGTGGGTCAGATACGCAGTATTTT.

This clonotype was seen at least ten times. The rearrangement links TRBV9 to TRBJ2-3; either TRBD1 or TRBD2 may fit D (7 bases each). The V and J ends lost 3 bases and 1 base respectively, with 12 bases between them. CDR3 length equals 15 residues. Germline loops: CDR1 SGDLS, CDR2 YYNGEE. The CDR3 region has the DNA TGTGCCAGCAGCGCGTCAGGGGGGGGCACAGATACGCAGTATTTT. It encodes CASSASGGGTDTQYF.

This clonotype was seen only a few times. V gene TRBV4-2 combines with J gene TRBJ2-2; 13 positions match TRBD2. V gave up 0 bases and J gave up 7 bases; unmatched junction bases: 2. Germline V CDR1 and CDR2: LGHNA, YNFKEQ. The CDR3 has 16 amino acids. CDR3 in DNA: TGTGCCAGCAGCCAAGAACTAGCGGGAGGGATCGGGGAGCTGTTTTTT. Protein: CASSQELAGGIGELFF.

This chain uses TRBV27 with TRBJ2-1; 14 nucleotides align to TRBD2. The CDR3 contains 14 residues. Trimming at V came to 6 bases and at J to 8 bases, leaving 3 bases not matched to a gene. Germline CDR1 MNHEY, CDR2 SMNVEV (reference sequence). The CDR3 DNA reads TGTGCCAGCAGGGGACTAGCGGGAGTTCATGAGCAGTTCTTC. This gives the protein CASRGLAGVHEQFF.

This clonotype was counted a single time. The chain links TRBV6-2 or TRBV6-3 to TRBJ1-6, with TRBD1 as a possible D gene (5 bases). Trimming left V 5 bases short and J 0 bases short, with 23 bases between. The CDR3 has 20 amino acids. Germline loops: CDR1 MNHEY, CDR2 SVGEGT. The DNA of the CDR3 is TGTGCCAGCAGTGGGGGGGGGGACCTCGATTGGAGCTCCTATAATTCACCCCTCCACTTT. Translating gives CASSGGGDLDWSSYNSPLHF.